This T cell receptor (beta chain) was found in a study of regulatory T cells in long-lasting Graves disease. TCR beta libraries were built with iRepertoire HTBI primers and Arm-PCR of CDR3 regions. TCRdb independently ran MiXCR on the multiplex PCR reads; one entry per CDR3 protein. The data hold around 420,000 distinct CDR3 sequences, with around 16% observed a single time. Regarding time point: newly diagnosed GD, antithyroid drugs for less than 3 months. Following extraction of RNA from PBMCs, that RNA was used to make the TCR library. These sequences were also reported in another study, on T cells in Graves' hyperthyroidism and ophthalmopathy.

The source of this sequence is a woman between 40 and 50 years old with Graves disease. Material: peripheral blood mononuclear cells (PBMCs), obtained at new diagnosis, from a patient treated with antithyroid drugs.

CDR3 region: CASSYSVRNEQFF. For the CDR3, the DNA is TGTGCCAGCAGTTACTCAGTTAGAAATGAGCAGTTCTTC. This chain connects TRBV6-5 to TRBJ2-1; D remains ambiguous. The CDR3 contains 13 residues. The germline gives CDR1 MNHEY, CDR2 SVGAGI. V lost 0 bases, J lost 7 bases, and 7 bases lay in between.